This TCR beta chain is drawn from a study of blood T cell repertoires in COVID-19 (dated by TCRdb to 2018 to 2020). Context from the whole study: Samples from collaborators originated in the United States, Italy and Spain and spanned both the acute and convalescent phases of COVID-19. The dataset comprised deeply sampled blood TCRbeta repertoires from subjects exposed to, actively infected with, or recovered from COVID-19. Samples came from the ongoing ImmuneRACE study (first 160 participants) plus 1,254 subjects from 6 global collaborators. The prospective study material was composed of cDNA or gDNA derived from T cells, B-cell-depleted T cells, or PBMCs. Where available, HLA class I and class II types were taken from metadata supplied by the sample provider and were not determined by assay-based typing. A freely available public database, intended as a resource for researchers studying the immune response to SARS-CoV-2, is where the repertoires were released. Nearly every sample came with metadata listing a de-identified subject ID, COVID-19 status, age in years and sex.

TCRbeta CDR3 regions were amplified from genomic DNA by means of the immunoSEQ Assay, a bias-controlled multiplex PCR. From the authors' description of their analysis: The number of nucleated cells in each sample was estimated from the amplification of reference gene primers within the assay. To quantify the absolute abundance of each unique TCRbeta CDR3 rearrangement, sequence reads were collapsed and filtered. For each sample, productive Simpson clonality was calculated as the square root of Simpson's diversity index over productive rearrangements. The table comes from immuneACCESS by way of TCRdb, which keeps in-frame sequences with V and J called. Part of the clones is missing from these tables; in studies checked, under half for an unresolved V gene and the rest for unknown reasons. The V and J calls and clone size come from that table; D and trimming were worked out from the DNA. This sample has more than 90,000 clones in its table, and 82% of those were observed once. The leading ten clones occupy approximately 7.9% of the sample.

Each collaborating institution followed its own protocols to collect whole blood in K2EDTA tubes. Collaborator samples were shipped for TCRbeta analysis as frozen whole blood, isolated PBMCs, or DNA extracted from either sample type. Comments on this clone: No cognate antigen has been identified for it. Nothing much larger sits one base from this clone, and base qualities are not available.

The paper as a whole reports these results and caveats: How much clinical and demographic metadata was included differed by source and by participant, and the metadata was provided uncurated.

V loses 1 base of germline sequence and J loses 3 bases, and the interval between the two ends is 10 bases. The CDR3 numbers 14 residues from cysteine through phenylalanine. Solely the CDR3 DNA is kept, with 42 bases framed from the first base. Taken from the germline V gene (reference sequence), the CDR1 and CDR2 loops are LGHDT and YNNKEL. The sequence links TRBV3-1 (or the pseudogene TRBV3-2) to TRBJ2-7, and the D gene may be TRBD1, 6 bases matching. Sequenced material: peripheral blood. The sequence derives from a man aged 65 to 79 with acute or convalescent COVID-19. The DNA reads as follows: TGTGCCAGCAGCCAAGGGGGGCAGGGCTACGAGCAGTACTTC. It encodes CASSQGGQGYEQYF.